A single sample gave rise to the 3 T cell receptor beta chains below, sequenced in a study of blood T cell repertoires in COVID-19. TCRdb's table, derived via immunoSEQ multiplex PCR, lists solely in-frame clones and lacks some. Among 200,000 to 250,000 clones listed, about 86% were seen once. The sequencing sample was made of peripheral blood. The receptors derive from a woman in her forties or fifties with COVID-19, enrolled during active disease.

The V and J genes are TRBV5-5 and TRBJ1-1; TRBD1 agrees at 11 bases. Per the germline V gene, CDR1 is SGHKS and CDR2 is YYEKEE (reference sequence). The CDR3 totals 16 residues. V lost 3 bases, J lost 1 base, and 5 bases stayed unmatched. CDR3 amino acids: CASSWDRGASNTEAFF. CDR3 nucleotide sequence: TGTGCCAGCAGCTGGGACAGGGGGGCATCGAACACTGAAGCTTTCTTT.

V usage is TRBV15 and J usage is TRBJ1-2; unclear D gene. CDR3 size: 16 residues. V lost 0 bases to trimming and J lost 4 bases, with 15 bases between them. Germline V CDR1 and CDR2: LNHNV, YYDKDF (reference sequence). CDR3 residues: CATSRDYRSFPYGYTF. The CDR3 coding sequence is TGTGCCACCAGCAGAGATTACAGAAGTTTTCCCTATGGCTACACCTTC.

This chain links TRBV11-3 with TRBJ1-1, with 8 bases that match TRBD1. The CDR3 is 15 amino acids. The germline V gene encodes CDR1 SGHNT and CDR2 YENEEA. Unmatched junction bases numbered 11, after V lost 1 base and J lost 10 bases. The CDR3 nucleotides read TGTGCCAGCAGCTTAGCCCAGGGCAGGGGGACAGGAGCTTTCTTT. Its protein product is CASSLAQGRGTGAFF.